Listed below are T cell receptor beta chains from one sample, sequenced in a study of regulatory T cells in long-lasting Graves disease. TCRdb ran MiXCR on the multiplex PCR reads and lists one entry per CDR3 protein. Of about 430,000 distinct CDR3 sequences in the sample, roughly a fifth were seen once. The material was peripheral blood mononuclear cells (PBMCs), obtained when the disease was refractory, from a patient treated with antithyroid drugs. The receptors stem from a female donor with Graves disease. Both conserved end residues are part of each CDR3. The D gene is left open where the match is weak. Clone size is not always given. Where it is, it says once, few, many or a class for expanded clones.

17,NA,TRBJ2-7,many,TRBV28,CASSRLYSTYRSYEQYF,TGTGCCAGCAGCCGCCTCTACAGTACCTACCGATCCTACGAGCAGTACTTC
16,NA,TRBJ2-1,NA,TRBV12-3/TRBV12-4,CASSLNLGRPYNEQFF,TGTGCCAGCAGTTTAAATCTCGGGAGACCCTACAATGAGCAGTTCTTC
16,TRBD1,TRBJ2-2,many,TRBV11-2,CASRPLQGAATGELFF,TGTGCCAGCCGCCCGCTGCAGGGGGCCGCCACCGGGGAGCTGTTTTTT
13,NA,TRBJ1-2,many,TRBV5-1,CASTPGRNYGYTF,TGCGCCAGCACTCCGGGCAGAAACTATGGCTACACCTTC
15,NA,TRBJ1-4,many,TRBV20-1,CSATNRQGQQEKLFF,TGCAGTGCTACGAACCGCCAGGGGCAACAAGAAAAACTGTTTTTT
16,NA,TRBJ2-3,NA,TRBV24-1,CATSDFNREGTDTQYF,TGTGCCACCAGTGATTTCAACAGGGAGGGCACAGATACGCAGTATTTT
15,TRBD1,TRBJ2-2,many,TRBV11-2,CASSQQGRFSGELFF,TGTGCCAGCAGTCAACAGGGGCGGTTTTCCGGGGAGCTGTTTTTT
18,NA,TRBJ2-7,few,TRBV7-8,CASSLVPGTESPFYEQYF,TGTGCCAGCAGCTTAGTTCCGGGGACGGAGAGCCCCTTCTACGAGCAGTACTTC
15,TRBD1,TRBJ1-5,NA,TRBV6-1,CTSSSTGIGNQPQHF,TGTACCAGCAGCTCGACAGGGATTGGCAATCAGCCCCAGCATTTT
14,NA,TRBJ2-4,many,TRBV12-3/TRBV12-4,CASSSALAKNIQYF,TGTGCCAGCAGTAGTGCCCTAGCCAAAAACATTCAGTACTTC
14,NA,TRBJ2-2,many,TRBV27,CASSLRGSPGELFF,TGTGCCAGCAGTTTACGGGGATCCCCCGGGGAGCTGTTTTTT
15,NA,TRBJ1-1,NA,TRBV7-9,CASSLVGSLNTEAFF,TGTGCCAGCAGCTTAGTGGGGAGCTTGAACACTGAAGCTTTCTTT
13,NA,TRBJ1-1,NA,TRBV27,CASSPGGVSEAFF,TGTGCCAGCAGTCCTGGGGGAGTTTCTGAAGCTTTCTTT
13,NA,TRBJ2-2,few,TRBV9,CASSVVASGELFF,TGTGCCAGCAGCGTAGTAGCATCCGGGGAGCTGTTTTTT
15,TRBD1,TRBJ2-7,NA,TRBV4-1,CASSHGPDRGYEQYF,TGCGCCAGCAGCCACGGCCCGGACAGGGGCTACGAGCAGTACTTC
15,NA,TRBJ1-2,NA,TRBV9,CASSVGRGDRYGYTF,TGTGCCAGCAGCGTAGGTCGTGGGGATAGGTATGGCTACACCTTC
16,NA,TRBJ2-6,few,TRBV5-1,CASSLEAGVGANVLTF,TGCGCCAGCAGCTTGGAGGCCGGGGTTGGGGCCAACGTCCTGACTTTC
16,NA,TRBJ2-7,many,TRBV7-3,CASSQGPGRGANEQYF,TGTGCCAGCAGCCAAGGGCCGGGACGGGGGGCAAACGAGCAGTACTTC
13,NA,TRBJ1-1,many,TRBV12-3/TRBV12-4,CASGKTGPTGAFF,TGTGCCAGCGGAAAGACAGGACCGACGGGGGCTTTCTTT
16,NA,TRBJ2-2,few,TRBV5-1,CASSLVPGRVTGELFF,TGCGCCAGCAGCTTGGTTCCAGGTCGGGTCACCGGGGAGCTGTTTTTT
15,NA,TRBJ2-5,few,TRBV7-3,CASSPYPGAQETQYF,TGTGCCAGCAGCCCGTACCCAGGGGCCCAAGAGACCCAGTACTTC
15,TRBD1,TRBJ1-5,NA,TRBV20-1,CSASRQGRDNQPQHF,TGCAGTGCTTCAAGACAGGGGAGGGACAATCAGCCCCAGCATTTT
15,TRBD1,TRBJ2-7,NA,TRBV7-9,CASSLVPGTGGEQYF,TGTGCCAGCAGCTTAGTTCCTGGGACAGGAGGCGAGCAGTACTTC
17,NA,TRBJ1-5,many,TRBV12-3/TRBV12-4,CASSLTSGGRGYQPQHF,TGTGCCAGCAGTTTAACCTCTGGGGGGCGCGGGTATCAGCCCCAGCATTTT
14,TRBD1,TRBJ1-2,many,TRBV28,CASSSGTGGGGYTF,TGTGCCAGCAGTTCTGGGACAGGCGGAGGGGGCTACACCTTC
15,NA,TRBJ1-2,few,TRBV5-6,CASSLPQRGPYGYTF,TGTGCCAGCAGCTTGCCCCAGCGGGGTCCTTATGGCTACACCTTC
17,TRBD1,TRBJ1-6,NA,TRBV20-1,CSARDLEWDSTHSPLHF,TGCAGTGCTAGAGATCTTGAATGGGACAGTACACATTCACCCCTCCACTTT
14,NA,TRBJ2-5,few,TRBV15,CATSRAQGQETQYF,TGTGCCACCAGCAGAGCCCAGGGCCAAGAGACCCAGTACTTC
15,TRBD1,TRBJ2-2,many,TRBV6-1,CASITTGGNTGELFF,TGTGCCAGCATCACGACAGGGGGCAACACCGGGGAGCTGTTTTTT
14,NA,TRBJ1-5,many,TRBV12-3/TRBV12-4,CASSAVEWEQPQHF,TGTGCCAGCAGTGCCGTCGAGTGGGAACAGCCCCAGCATTTT
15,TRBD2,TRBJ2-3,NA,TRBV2,CARGYGGGFTDTQYF,TGTGCCAGAGGGTACGGCGGGGGATTCACAGATACGCAGTATTTT
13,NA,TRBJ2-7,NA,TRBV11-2,CASSLTQTYEQYF,TGTGCCAGCAGCTTAACCCAGACCTACGAGCAGTACTTC
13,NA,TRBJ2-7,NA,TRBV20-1,CSTRTASDYEQYF,TGCAGTACAAGGACAGCTAGCGACTACGAGCAGTACTTC
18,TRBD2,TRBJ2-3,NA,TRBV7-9,CASSPGLAPHISTDTQYF,TGCGCCAGCAGTCCCGGACTAGCGCCCCATATCAGCACAGATACGCAGTATTTT
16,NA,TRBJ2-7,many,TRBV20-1,CSARQVVGDHTYEQYF,TGCAGTGCGAGGCAGGTCGTCGGGGATCATACCTACGAGCAGTACTTC
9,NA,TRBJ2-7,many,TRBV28,CASGAEQYF,TGTGCCAGCGGGGCCGAGCAGTACTTC
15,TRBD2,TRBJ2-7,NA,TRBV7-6,CASSLESSGTYEQYF,TGTGCCAGCAGCTTAGAGTCTAGCGGGACCTACGAGCAGTACTTC
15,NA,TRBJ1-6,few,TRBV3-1,CASSQGQDRNSPLHF,TGTGCCAGCAGCCAAGGACAGGACAGAAATTCACCCCTCCACTTT
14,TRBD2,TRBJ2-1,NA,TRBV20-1,CMMGLAGRDNEQFF,TGCATGATGGGACTAGCGGGACGGGACAATGAGCAGTTCTTC
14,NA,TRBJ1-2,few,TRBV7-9,CASSLRDNGYGYTF,TGTGCCAGCAGCTTACGCGACAACGGCTATGGCTACACCTTC
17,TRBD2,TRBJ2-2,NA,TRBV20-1,CSAKRLAGHSRAGELFF,TGCAGTGCTAAACGACTAGCGGGACATTCAAGGGCCGGGGAGCTGTTTTTT
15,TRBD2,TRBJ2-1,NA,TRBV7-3,CASSLDGRAYNEQFF,TGTGCCAGCAGCTTAGACGGGAGGGCCTACAATGAGCAGTTCTTC
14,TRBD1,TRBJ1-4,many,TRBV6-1,CASRRQGPNEKLFF,TGTGCCAGCAGGAGACAGGGGCCTAATGAAAAACTGTTTTTT
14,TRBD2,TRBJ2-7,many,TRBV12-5,CASVKAGGTYEQYF,TGTGCTAGTGTCAAAGCGGGAGGTACCTACGAGCAGTACTTC
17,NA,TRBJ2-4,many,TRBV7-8,CASSWRSRGIAKNIQYF,TGTGCCAGCAGCTGGCGGTCTCGGGGGATAGCCAAAAACATTCAGTACTTC
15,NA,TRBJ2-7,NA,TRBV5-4,CASSLTGQSSYEQYF,TGTGCCAGCAGCCTGACTGGGCAAAGCTCCTACGAGCAGTACTTC
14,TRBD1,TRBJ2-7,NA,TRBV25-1,CASTSTGTGNEQYF,TGTGCCAGCACCTCTACGGGGACAGGGAACGAGCAGTACTTC